This T cell receptor (beta chain) originates from a study of cytomegalovirus exposure and HLA in healthy donors. The donors were in the approximately 110-subject validation cohort; that cohort was separate from the roughly 730-subject first cohort. Of note for this clone: The antigen is unknown.

J was trimmed by 3 bases and V by 1 base; bases with no gene match: 3. Germline V CDR1 and CDR2: LGHNA, YSLEER. The CDR3 contains 14 residues. Assay: immunoSEQ multiplex PCR; the TCRdb copy retains only in-frame clones and omits some. The sample contains 55,000 to 70,000 clones, 91% of which appear only once. Study-wide points: Subsequent analysis revealed that first-cohort TCR clusters tended to co-occur in the 120 validation repertoires. The authors enumerated roughly 180 TCR beta chains as linked to cytomegalovirus. The classifier reportedly diagnosed cytomegalovirus status with high specificity and sensitivity.

The sample consisted of PBMCs. This receptor was identified in a man aged 18 to 35 in good health and CMV-seronegative. This chain links TRBV4-3 with TRBJ2-7; the match to TRBD1 covers 7 bases. The CDR3 bases are TGCGCCAGCAGCCAAGGACAGGGCCTCTACGAGCAGTACTTC. Residues: CASSQGQGLYEQYF.